This T cell receptor beta chain was profiled in a study of blood T cell repertoires in COVID-19. At the level of the study: Researchers got acute and convalescent COVID-19 samples from the United States, Italy and Spain. T cells, B-cell-depleted T cells, or PBMCs supplied cDNA or gDNA.

CDR1 and CDR2 (germline): GTSNPN, SVGIG (reference sequence). This CDR3 has 11 amino acids. Authors' data handling: The authors estimated nucleated cell counts from reference gene primer amplification. TCRdb keeps only in-frame clones here, not all; method: immunoSEQ multiplex PCR. V and J calls and clone size come straight from that table; D and trimming were deduced from the DNA. The table includes 200,000 to 250,000 clones, about 86% detected once. Clinical histories supplied by participants themselves formed the basis of cohort assignment. In this sample, this clone turned up once. This TCR was recovered from a woman in her fifties or sixties with acute COVID-19. Sample: PBMCs or T cells enriched from blood (not recorded which). This sequence joins TRBV30 and TRBJ1-2; D perhaps matches TRBD1 (5 bases). The DNA for the CDR3 is TGTTTATTGGGGCCCGGCCATGGCTACACCTTC. It encodes CLLGPGHGYTF.